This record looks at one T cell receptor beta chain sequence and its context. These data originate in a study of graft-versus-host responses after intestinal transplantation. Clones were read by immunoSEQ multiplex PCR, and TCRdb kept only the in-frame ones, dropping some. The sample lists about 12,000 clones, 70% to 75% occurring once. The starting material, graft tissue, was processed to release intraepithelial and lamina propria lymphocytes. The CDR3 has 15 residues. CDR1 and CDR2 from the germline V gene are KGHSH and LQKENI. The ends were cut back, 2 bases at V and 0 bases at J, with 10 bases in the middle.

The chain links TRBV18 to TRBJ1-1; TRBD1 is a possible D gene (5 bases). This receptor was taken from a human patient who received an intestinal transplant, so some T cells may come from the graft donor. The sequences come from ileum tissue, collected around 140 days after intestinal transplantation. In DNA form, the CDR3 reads TGTGCCAGCTCACCAGACGGGGGGATGAACACTGAAGCTTTCTTT. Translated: CASSPDGGMNTEAFF.